These 29 T cell receptor delta chains were sequenced from one sample in a study of γδ T cells in repeated Plasmodium falciparum infection. With CATT, TCRdb re-called clones from the multiplex PCR reads. Of around 57,000 delta-chain clones in the sample, over 1.5% were seen once. Flow sorting of PBMC yielded separate Vgamma9/Vdelta2+ and Vdelta2-negative gammadelta T cell populations for bulk repertoire analysis. Sequenced material: gamma-delta T cells from blood. The source of these receptors is a pool of human donors (malaria-infected and uninfected, not separated).

A remark on this clone: Since a far larger clone is one base different, this is likely a read error. The same CDR3 also results from other DNA sequences found in this sample. The V call is TRDV1, the J call TRDJ2; 10 bases line up with TRDD3. TCRdb offers no J gene call, so here the DNA was matched to germline to obtain one. The CDR3 totals 21 residues. Looked up from germline, CDR1 is TSWWSYY and CDR2 is QGS. Trimming removed 4 bases from V and 2 bases from J; junction bases left unmatched: 19. In nucleotides, the CDR3 is TGTGCTCTTGGGGTTTCCTCGTACTGGGGGATCCAAACTTCCTTGACAGCACAACTCTTCTTT. This gives the protein CALGVSSYWGIQTSLTAQLFF.

This clone was recorded at least ten times. Since a far larger clone is one base different, this is likely a read error. The V gene is TRDV1, the J gene TRDJ1; D gene unclear. With 2 bases removed from V and 7 bases from J, the gap between germline ends came to 5 bases. This CDR3 region has 11 residues. The germline V gene has CDR1 TSWWSYY and CDR2 QGS. CDR3: CALGEKRKLIF. In DNA form, the CDR3 reads TGTGCTCTTGGGGAAAAGCGTAAACTCATCTTT.

This clone was seen more than once but under ten times. A far larger clone is only one base removed, so a read error is likely. Other DNA variants within this sample encode the same CDR3. This chain uses TRDV2 with TRDJ2, with D perhaps TRDD3 (6 bases). The J gene was missing in TCRdb and was found by matching the end of the DNA to germline. CDR1 GEAIGNYY and CDR2 EKD come from the germline V gene. There are 13 residues in the CDR3. The V end lost 4 bases, the J end lost 4 bases, and 9 bases lay between the germline ends. CDR3 region: CACDTWGTAQLFF. DNA for the CDR3: TGTGCCTGTGATACCTGGGGGACAGCACAACTCTTCTTT.

This clone was seen more than once but under ten times. A much larger clone differs from this one at a single base, so this may be a read error. Other nucleotide sequences from this sample produce the same CDR3. This chain joins TRDV1 and TRDJ1; D possibly uses TRDD2 or TRDD3 (7 bases each). Germline V lookup: CDR1 TSWWSYY, CDR2 QGS. The CDR3 consists of 22 residues. CDR3 sequence: CALGELVGFTNGGPSYTDKLIF. CDR3 nucleotide sequence: TGTGCCCTTGGGGAACTCGTAGGGTTTACGAATGGGGGACCTTCCTACACCGATAAACTCATCTTT.

This clone has only a few counts. TCRdb pairs this DNA with a much larger clone's protein that differs at residue 4, likely a read error; the protein shown was translated from the DNA. The chain combines TRDV3 with TRDJ1, with 9 bases matching TRDD2. After removal of 1 base from V and 2 bases from J, the junction contained 29 bases not matched to a gene. CDR3 size: 22 residues. CDR1 is TVYSNPD, CDR2 GDNSRS, per germline (reference sequence). The CDR3 coding sequence is TGTGCCTTTAAAATGTTCGAAGCCTTCCTACGAGATTGGGGGTCCCCAACCGATAAACTCATCTTT. This translates into CAFKMFEAFLRDWGSPTDKLIF.

As concerns this clone: It differs at one base from a far larger clone, so likely a read error. The same CDR3 also results from other DNA sequences found in this sample. This chain uses TRDV1 with TRDJ1; D may be TRDD3 (6 bases). The germline V gene has CDR1 TSWWSYY and CDR2 QGS. This CDR3 region has 20 residues. CDR3 in amino acids: CALGEQRGSPRWDKADKLIF. Written as DNA, the CDR3 is TGTGCTCTTGGGGAACAAAGGGGCTCCCCACGATGGGATAAAGCCGACAAACTCATCTTT.

This clone has a handful of counts. The translation of this DNA and the TCRdb protein of a much larger clone differ at residue 6, probably owing to a read error; the protein shown here is translated from the DNA. The chain has TRDV1 and TRDJ1; tentative D call: TRDD3 (6 bases). CDR1 is TSWWSYY, CDR2 QGS, per germline. V lost 1 base to trimming and J lost 3 bases, with 30 bases between them. The length of the CDR3 is 21 residues. The CDR3: CALGEPIRPTTRRYGADKLIF. The CDR3 nucleotides read TGTGCTCTTGGGGAACCAATCAGACCTACAACAAGGAGATACGGGGCCGATAAACTCATCTTT.

Of note for this clone: This likely traces to a read error, being one base from a far larger clone. The sample holds other DNA sequences that translate to the same CDR3. V gene TRDV1 combines with J gene TRDJ2; the D gene is possibly TRDD3 (5 bases). This CDR3 comprises 19 residues. CDR1 TSWWSYY and CDR2 QGS come from the germline V gene. The CDR3 is CALGEVAIATGVGAAQLFF. The CDR3 DNA reads TGTGCTCTTGGGGAAGTGGCTATCGCGACTGGCGTTGGGGCAGCACAGCTCTTCTTT.

Points on this clone: The protein in TCRdb stems from a much larger clone and differs at residue 8 from this DNA's translation, likely a read error; here the protein is translated from the DNA. The chain uses TRDV1 and TRDJ1; 12 positions agree with TRDD3. Germline values: CDR1 TSWWSYY, CDR2 QGS. The V and J ends lost 1 base and 4 bases, in that order; junction bases with no gene match: 19. The CDR3 has 21 residues. The CDR3: CALGEPAFYVVLGDTLDKLIF. CDR3 bases: TGTGCTCTTGGGGAACCGGCTTTCTACGTTGTGCTGGGGGATACGCTCGATAAACTCATCTTT.

Concerning this clone itself: The protein held in TCRdb is that of a much larger clone and does not match this DNA's translation at residue 14, likely because of a read error; the protein shown is translated from the DNA. The chain has TRDV1 and TRDJ1; TRDD3 matches at 11 bases. Losses at the gene ends were 4 bases for V and 2 bases for J; bases not matched to a gene: 18. Germline assignment: CDR1 TSWWSYY and CDR2 QGS. The CDR3 consists of 20 residues. CDR3 region: CALGAAFGWWGIRWTDKLIF. CDR3 nucleotides: TGTGCTCTTGGGGCCGCCTTCGGCTGGTGGGGGATACGGTGGACCGATAAACTCATCTTT.

In its sample, this clone was seen many times. This likely came from a read error, as a far larger clone is one base away. The same CDR3 arises from other DNA sequences in this sample as well. The gene calls are TRDV1 and TRDJ1; tentative D call: TRDD3 (5 bases). This CDR3 spans 18 amino acids. Germline CDR1 and CDR2: TSWWSYY and QGS. Here the CDR3 DNA reads TGTGCCCTTGGGGAACGCACCACTTGGGGACCTATCGCCGATAAACTCATCTTT. It is translated as CALGERTTWGPIADKLIF.

This clone was counted a few times. The amino acid sequence in TCRdb belongs to a much larger clone and departs from this DNA's translation at residue 5, likely a sequencing read error; the sequence shown is translated from the DNA. The chain links TRDV1 to TRDJ3; 11 bases agree with TRDD3. TCRdb does not report a J gene; here it was assigned by matching the DNA to germline references. The CDR3 loop spans 23 amino acids. Germline CDR1 and CDR2: TSWWSYY and QGS. V was clipped by 4 bases and J by 3 bases; unmatched bases: 20. CDR3 coding DNA: TGTGCTCTTGGGGGAAGGTCCCTCTTGGGTCTGGGGGATACAGTCTGGGACACCCGACAGATGTTTTTC. This codes for CALGGRSLLGLGDTVWDTRQMFF.

This clone was detected many times. TCRdb's entry gives the protein of a much larger clone, which mismatches this DNA's translation at residue 15, likely from a read error; the protein reported here is translated from the DNA. No J gene was named, though the V gene is TRDV1; TRDD3, the table's D call, lacks a check against the DNA. This CDR3 contains 16 residues. Germline V gene lookup returns CDR1 TSWWSYY and CDR2 QGS. The DNA for the CDR3 is TGTGCTCTTGGGGAAACGACGCGCTGGTTAAACGATAAACTCACCTTT. Translation gives CALGETTRWLNDKLTF.

This clone showed up many times. This DNA's translation differs at residue 10 from TCRdb's protein, which comes from a much larger clone; a read error is likely, and the protein shown is translated from the DNA. The genes are TRDV2 and TRDJ1; 10 nucleotides line up with TRDD3. The J gene, absent from TCRdb, was called here by matching the DNA to germline. J was trimmed by 1 base and V by 4 bases; bases with no gene match: 14. The CDR3 length is 18 residues. The germline gives CDR1 GEAIGNYY, CDR2 EKD. This CDR3 reads CACDPVLGDAGVTDKLIF. CDR3 coding DNA: TGTGCCTGTGATCCCGTACTGGGGGATGCGGGGGTCACCGATAAACTCATCTTT.

This clone was picked up a small number of times. This DNA's translation differs at residue 15 from TCRdb's protein, which comes from a much larger clone; a read error is likely, and the protein shown is translated from the DNA. The genes are TRDV2 and TRDJ1; possible D gene TRDD3, 5 bases. Here the J gene was assigned by germline matching of the DNA, as TCRdb has none. V was clipped by 0 bases and J by 3 bases, with 31 bases between them. Germline values: CDR1 GEAIGNYY, CDR2 EKD. The CDR3 is 21 residues long. The CDR3 loop reads CACDTDDGGWIDPPNADKLIF. The CDR3 nucleotides are TGTGCCTGTGACACCGATGACGGGGGGTGGATCGACCCCCCCAACGCCGATAAACTCATCTTT.

Note on this clone: Since a far larger clone is one base different, this is likely a read error. This sample also contains other DNA sequences that code for the same CDR3. This sequence joins TRAV38-2/DV8 and TRDJ1, with 7 bases that match TRDD3. Trimming removed 7 bases from V and 0 bases from J; junction bases left unmatched: 30. Looked up from germline, CDR1 is TSESDYY and CDR2 is QEAYKQQN. CDR3 size: 22 residues. The CDR3 DNA is TGTGCTTATCGTCCATTCCTGTTCGGGAAGCACTGGGGACCTCAGTACACCGATAAACTCATCTTT. Its translation is CAYRPFLFGKHWGPQYTDKLIF.

There are a few counts of this clone. The protein that TCRdb holds for this DNA derives from a much larger clone and differs from the translated DNA at residue 14, which likely indicates a read error; the protein shown here is translated from the DNA. The V call is TRDV1, the J call TRDJ1, with 7 bases fitting TRDD3. Germline CDR1 reads TSWWSYY; CDR2 reads QGS. The CDR3 is made up of 26 amino acids. The CDR3 nucleotides are TGTGCTCTTGGGGATACGCCCTTACCTCAGAACGTCACTCCCAAGTACTGGGGACGATACACCGATAAACTCATCTTC. Amino acid sequence: CALGDTPLPQNVTPKYWGRYTDKLIF.

Of note for this clone: Since a far larger clone is one base different, this is likely a read error. Additional DNA sequences in this sample encode the identical CDR3. With the J gene uncalled, the V gene is TRAV38-2/DV8; the table assigns TRDD3, which was not confirmed against the DNA. Germline CDR1 reads TSESDYY; CDR2 reads QEAYKQQN. This CDR3 contains 17 residues. CDR3 coding DNA: TGTGCTTATAGGAGTGAAGTGGGGCTAAAATACACCGATAAACTCATCTTC. It is translated as CAYRSEVGLKYTDKLIF.

About this clone itself: A read error likely explains why the TCRdb protein, taken from a much larger clone, differs from this DNA's translation at residue 19; the protein shown is translated from the DNA. This chain links TRDV1 with TRDJ1; 10 bases line up with TRDD3. Germline CDR1 and CDR2: TSWWSYY and QGS. This CDR3 comprises 21 residues. In DNA form, the CDR3 reads TGTGCTCTTGGGGAACAGACCCATTCCTCTAATGGGGGATACTACACCGATAAACCCATCTTT. This encodes CALGEQTHSSNGGYYTDKPIF.

This clone occurred a few times. This DNA translates differently at residue 2 from the TCRdb protein, which is that of a much larger clone; a read error is likely, and the protein shown is the DNA's own translation. The rearrangement links TRDV1 to TRDJ1; D is perhaps TRDD1 or TRDD3 (6 bases each). The germline gives CDR1 TSWWSYY, CDR2 QGS. The CDR3 extends over 21 amino acids. CDR3 loop: CSLGSPPGKYGSGADTDKLIF. CDR3 bases: TGTTCTCTTGGGTCCCCTCCAGGGAAATACGGTTCTGGGGCCGACACCGATAAACTCATCTTT.

There are many counts of this clone. A read error likely explains this, since a far larger clone differs by one base. Other DNA sequences from this sample encode an identical CDR3 as well. The chain joins TRDV2 to TRDJ1; D perhaps matches TRDD3 (6 bases). The V gene's germline CDR1 is GEAIGNYY and CDR2 EKD. V dropped 4 bases and J dropped 0 bases, with 23 bases sitting between them. The CDR3 covers 18 residues. The CDR3, as DNA: TGTGCCTGTGATACCGTCCGGGGGACCCAATTGTACACCGATAAACTCATCTTT. Translation: CACDTVRGTQLYTDKLIF.

This clone showed up just a few times. The protein TCRdb lists belongs to a much larger clone and differs from this DNA's translation at residue 19, which points to a read error; the protein shown is made from the DNA. The V call is TRDV1, the J call TRDJ1, with 7 bases identical to TRDD3. TCRdb offers no J gene call, so here the DNA was matched to germline to obtain one. This CDR3 is 22 amino acids long. CDR1 and CDR2 (germline): TSWWSYY, QGS. The CDR3 DNA follows: TGTGCTCTTGGGGATCCAAGGTTGCTCTCCGGGGGATCCTCAATGTACACCGATAGACTCATCTTT. Amino acids: CALGDPRLLSGGSSMYTDRLIF.

On this clone itself: TCRdb's protein, taken from a much larger clone, differs from this DNA's translation at residue 15, likely owing to a read error; the protein displayed comes from the DNA. The CDR3 DNA reads as TGTGCCTTTATCCCCCCGCCTTCCTACGAGCCTGGGGGATACTTTTACCTACCCGATAAACTCATCTTT. Residues: CAFIPPPSYEPGGYFYLPDKLIF. V gene TRDV3 combines with J gene TRDJ1, with TRDD3 matching 11 bases. The J gene, missing from TCRdb, was assigned here through DNA to germline matching. Germline V gives CDR1 TVYSNPD, CDR2 GDNSRS (reference sequence). The CDR3 extends over 23 amino acids. The ends lost 1 base at V and 3 bases at J; junction bases unmatched: 31.

This clone was seen ten or more times. One end of the junction varies from germline; a read error may be responsible. The identical CDR3 is also encoded by other nucleotide sequences in the sample. The chain employs TRDV1 and TRDJ1; TRDD1 might be the D (6 bases). Germline assignment: CDR1 TSWWSYY and CDR2 QGS. This CDR3 region has 28 residues. DNA for the CDR3: TGTGCTCTTGGGGAACTTCCGTTTCCCCCTCTGGCTACTAAGAAATATTTACGGGTCCTTGCTTACACCAATAAACTCATCTTT. It is translated as CALGELPFPPLATKKYLRVLAYTNKLIF.

This clone was detected many times. The TCRdb record carries a much larger clone's protein, which differs from this DNA's translation at residue 12; a read error is the likely cause, and the protein listed here is the DNA translation. V gene TRDV1 combines with J gene TRDJ1; D ambiguous. The CDR3 consists of 17 residues. With 2 bases removed from V and 6 bases from J, the gap between germline ends came to 22 bases. Germline lookup yields CDR1 TSWWSYY and CDR2 QGS. The CDR3 DNA reads TGTGCTCTTGGGGAAATTACGGCCTTTACTGTAGTGTATAAACTCATCTTT. Translating gives CALGEITAFTVVYKLIF.

In the case of this clone: The protein that TCRdb holds for this DNA derives from a much larger clone and differs from the translated DNA at residue 16, which likely indicates a read error; the protein shown here is translated from the DNA. The V gene is TRDV1, but the J gene lacks a call; TRDD3, as called in the table, went unchecked against the DNA. This CDR3 comprises 17 residues. In germline, CDR1 is TSWWSYY, CDR2 QGS. For the CDR3, the DNA is TGTGCTCTTGGGGGTATTCCTCGGTTCCGTTACACCGATAAACTCACCTTT. Residues: CALGGIPRFRYTDKLTF.

This clone showed up many times. This DNA's translation and the protein TCRdb lists, from a much larger clone, do not match at residue 9, likely due to a read error; the protein shown is translated from the DNA. The chain couples TRDV1 to TRDJ1; 8 nucleotides agree with TRDD2. Trimming removed 3 bases from V and 10 bases from J; junction bases left unmatched: 19. From germline, CDR1 is TSWWSYY and CDR2 QGS. The CDR3 spans 17 residues. The CDR3 bases are TGTGCTCTTGGGGAGACTTCCTACCCCCCGCAAGAAGGTGGACTCATCTTT. Translation gives CALGETSYPPQEGGLIF.

This clone has ten or more counts. A read error is possible here, since a much larger clone lies one base away. The same CDR3 can be traced to other DNA sequences in this sample. The CDR3 sequence is CASTPSPWGIVSYTDKLIF. The CDR3, as DNA: TGTGCCTCAACTCCTTCCCCCTGGGGGATAGTCTCGTACACCGATAAGCTCATCTTT. The chain has TRDV3 and TRDJ1; 10 bases align to TRDD3. CDR1 is TVYSNPD and CDR2 is GDNSRS in the germline V gene (reference sequence). The CDR3 totals 19 residues. The full variable domain, its missing parts supplied by reference TRDV3 and TRDJ1, is CDKVTQSSPDQTVASGSEVVLLCTYDTVYSNPDLFWYRIRPDYSFQFVFYGDNSRSEGADFTQGRFSVKHILTQKAFHLVISPVRTEDSATYYCASTPSPWGIVSYTDKLIFGKGTRVTVEP.

This clone showed up many times. It is likely a read error: a sequence one base away is far more abundant. Other nucleotide sequences from this sample produce the same CDR3. The V gene is TRDV2, the J gene TRDJ1, with TRDD3 as a possible D gene (5 bases). The CDR3 has 17 amino acids. The germline CDR1 and CDR2 sequences are GEAIGNYY and EKD. V was cut by 0 bases and J by 3 bases, with 19 bases left in between. Here the CDR3 reads CACDTVGGYADPDKLIF. The DNA of the CDR3 is TGTGCCTGTGACACCGTAGGGGGGTACGCGGATCCCGATAAACTCATCTTT.